These 5 T cell receptor beta chains came from one sample sequenced in a study of CD8 T cells in ankylosing spondylitis. Whole-study findings and limits: Characteristic of ankylosing spondylitis blood, it appeared, was a TCR beta motif comprising several highly homologous variants.

The antigens these receptors bind are not known. Via MiXCR, TCRdb re-called the 5' RACE reads, giving one row per CDR3 protein. The sample records fewer than 550,000 distinct CDR3 sequences, roughly 5.3% being singletons. Sequencing was performed on blood, either unsorted or a sorted T cell fraction (not recorded which). Source of these receptors: a male donor with ankylosing spondylitis.

This clonotype has at least ten counts. This sequence joins TRBV29-1 and TRBJ1-2, with TRBD1 matching over 8 bases. This CDR3 has 14 residues. With V trimmed by 2 bases and J by 1 base, 3 bases remained unmatched. The V gene's germline CDR1 is SQVTM and CDR2 ANQGSEA. The CDR3 loop reads CSVERDRFNYGYTF. The CDR3 DNA follows: TGCAGCGTTGAAAGGGACAGGTTTAACTATGGCTACACCTTC.

The chain recombines TRBV3-1 with TRBJ1-1; 12 bases are a match to TRBD1. Germline V lookup: CDR1 LGHDT, CDR2 YNNKEL (reference sequence). J was trimmed by 4 bases and V by 1 base; bases with no gene match: 7. There are 17 residues in the CDR3. CDR3 loop: CASSQGTGQGAGTEAFF. The CDR3 region has the DNA TGTGCCAGCAGCCAAGGGACGGGACAGGGGGCCGGCACTGAAGCTTTCTTT.

This clonotype came up a few times. The chain is built from TRBV7-9 and TRBJ1-4; a possible D gene is TRBD1 (6 bases). CDR1 SEHNR and CDR2 FQNEAQ come from the germline V gene (reference sequence). V was cut by 5 bases and J by 8 bases, with 18 bases left in between. The CDR3 covers 15 residues. The CDR3 coding sequence is TGTGCCAGCAGCCCCGGACAGTCCCTGGGAGAAAAACTGTTTTTT. Translating it yields CASSPGQSLGEKLFF.

In its sample, this clonotype was seen many times. The rearrangement links TRBV29-1 to TRBJ2-7, with TRBD1 matching 12 bases. V lost 4 bases to trimming and J lost 5 bases; unmatched junction nucleotides: 6. The V gene's germline CDR1 is SQVTM and CDR2 ANQGSEA. The CDR3 is 14 residues long. CDR3 residues: CSVGYGTGGNEQYF. DNA for the CDR3: TGCAGCGTTGGATATGGGACAGGGGGCAACGAGCAGTACTTC.

On this clonotype itself: A read error is possible here, since a much larger clone lies one base away. This chain connects TRBV4-3 to TRBJ1-2, with D unclear. The ends were cut back, 2 bases at V and 4 bases at J, with 11 bases in the middle. Germline V gene data show CDR1 as LGHNA and CDR2 as YSLEER. The CDR3 sequence is 14 residues long. CDR3 in DNA: TGCGCCAGCAGCCAACGGTACAGTTTCTATGGCTACACCTTC. This codes for CASSQRYSFYGYTF.